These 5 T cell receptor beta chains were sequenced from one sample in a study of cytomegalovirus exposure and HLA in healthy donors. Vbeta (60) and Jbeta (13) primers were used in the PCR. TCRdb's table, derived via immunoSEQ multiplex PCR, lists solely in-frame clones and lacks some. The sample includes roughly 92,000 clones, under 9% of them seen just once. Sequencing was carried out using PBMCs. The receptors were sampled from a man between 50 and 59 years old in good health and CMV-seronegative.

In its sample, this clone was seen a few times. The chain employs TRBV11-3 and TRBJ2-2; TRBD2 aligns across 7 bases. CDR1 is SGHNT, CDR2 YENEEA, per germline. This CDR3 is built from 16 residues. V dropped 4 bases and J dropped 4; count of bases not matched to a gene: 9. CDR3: CASSSREGTGTGELFF. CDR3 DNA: TGTGCCAGCAGCTCTAGGGAGGGGACGGGCACCGGGGAGCTGTTTTTT.

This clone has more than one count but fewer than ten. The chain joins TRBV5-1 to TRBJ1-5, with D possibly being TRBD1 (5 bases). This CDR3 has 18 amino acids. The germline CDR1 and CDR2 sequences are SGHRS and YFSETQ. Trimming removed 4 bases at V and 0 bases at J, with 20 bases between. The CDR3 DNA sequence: TGCGCCAGCAGCCTGGTGGACAAGACCTTACATAGCAATCAGCCCCAGCATTTT. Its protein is CASSLVDKTLHSNQPQHF. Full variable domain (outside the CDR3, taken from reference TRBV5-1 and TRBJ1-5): KAGVTQTPRYLIKTRGQQVTLSCSPISGHRSVSWYQQTPGQGLQFLFEYFSETQRNKGNFPGRFSGRQFSNSRSEMNVSTLELGDSALYLCASSLVDKTLHSNQPQHFGDGTRLSIL.

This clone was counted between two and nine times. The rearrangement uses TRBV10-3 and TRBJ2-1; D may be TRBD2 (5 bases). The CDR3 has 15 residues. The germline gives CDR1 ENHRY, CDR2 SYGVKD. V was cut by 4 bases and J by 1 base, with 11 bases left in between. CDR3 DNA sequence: TGTGCCATCAGTGGGCGGGTAGGGTCCTACAATGAGCAGTTCTTC. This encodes CAISGRVGSYNEQFF.

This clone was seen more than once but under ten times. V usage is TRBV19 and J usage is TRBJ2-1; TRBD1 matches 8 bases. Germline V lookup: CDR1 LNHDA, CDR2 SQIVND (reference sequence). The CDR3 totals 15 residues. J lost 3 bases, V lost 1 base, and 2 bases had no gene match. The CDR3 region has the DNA TGTGCCAGTAGTATAGTGGACAGGGACTACAATGAGCAGTTCTTC. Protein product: CASSIVDRDYNEQFF.

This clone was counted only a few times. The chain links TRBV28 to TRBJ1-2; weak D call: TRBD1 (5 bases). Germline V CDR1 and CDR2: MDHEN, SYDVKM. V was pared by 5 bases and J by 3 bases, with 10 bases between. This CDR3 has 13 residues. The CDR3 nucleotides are TGTGCCAGCAGTGCAGGGATGGACTATGGCTACACCTTC. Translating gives CASSAGMDYGYTF.